This T cell receptor (beta chain) stems from a study of vaccination and CD4 T cells after COVID-19. Treatment noted: approximately 9-day PBMC culture with coronavirus spike peptide pools or control peptides (ViraFEST assay). PCR positivity dates ran from March to December 2020, preceding US Alpha, Beta and Delta variants. After being plated at roughly 2.2 million per well, PBMCs were cultured with approximately 9.8 IU/ml IL-2 and approximately 10 ug/ml peptide pools. This CDR3 is built from 20 residues. Oncomine TCR Beta short-read sequencing was applied to DNA from cultured CD4+ T cells. TCRdb ran MiXCR on the PCR reads and lists one entry per CDR3 protein. The data contain approximately 12,000 distinct CDR3 sequences, roughly half of them singletons. General observations from the study: Median counts of SARS-CoV-2-reactive clonotypes increased from roughly 19 to 38; this difference was not significant. Spike mono-reactivity was evident in 304 of the 307 vaccine-specific clones derived from convalescent patients.

Points on this clonotype: The antigen remains undetermined.

The origin of this receptor is a human donor who had recovered from COVID-19. The V gene is TRBV21-1, the J gene TRBJ2-7; the table's D call, TRBD2, has no DNA check behind it. TRBV21-1 is labeled a pseudogene. The sequenced sample consisted of CD4+ T cells from blood, cultured in vitro. As DNA, the CDR3 is TGTGCCAGCACCAAGAAGGGACTAGCGGGAGGGCCTCCACTCCTACACGAGCAGTACTTC. Translated, it gives CASTKKGLAGGPPLLHEQYF.